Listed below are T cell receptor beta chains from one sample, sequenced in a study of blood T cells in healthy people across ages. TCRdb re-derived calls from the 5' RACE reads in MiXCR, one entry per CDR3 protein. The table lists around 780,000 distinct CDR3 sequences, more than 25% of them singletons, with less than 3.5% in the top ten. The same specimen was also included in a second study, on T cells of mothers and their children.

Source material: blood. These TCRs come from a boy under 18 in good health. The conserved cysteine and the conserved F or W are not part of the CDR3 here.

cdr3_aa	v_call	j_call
ASSLAHQPQH	TRBV12-3/TRBV12-4	TRBJ1-5
ASIAAGPFNEQF	TRBV12-3/TRBV12-4	TRBJ2-1
SAEQGYGYT	TRBV29-1	TRBJ1-2
ASSRGAGEQY	TRBV14	TRBJ2-7
ASSSRGPNEQF	TRBV6-5	-
SARVTNEKLF	TRBV20-1	TRBJ1-4
ASSQGLNNEQF	TRBV12-3/TRBV12-4	TRBJ2-1
SVEEGARGAQY	TRBV29-1	-
ASTGGGACETQY	TRBV10-1	TRBJ2-5
ASLGRRGQPQH	TRBV28	TRBJ1-5
GSGGILDTQY	TRBV12-5	TRBJ2-3
ASSYDSYYEQY	TRBV12-3/TRBV12-4	TRBJ2-7
SAGGEGQLSYEQY	TRBV20-1	-
ASSLVGGGGGDTQY	TRBV12-3/TRBV12-4	TRBJ2-3
ASSLVADEQF	TRBV12-3/TRBV12-4	TRBJ2-1
ASRGISGGRTDTQY	TRBV6-2/TRBV6-3	TRBJ2-3
ASSPLAGAPGEQF	TRBV7-3	TRBJ2-1
ASSLQAEETQY	TRBV12-3/TRBV12-4	TRBJ2-5
ASSHPSGRSGSGYT	TRBV14	TRBJ1-2
ASRVQGVSYEQY	TRBV28	-
ASSFEGVDEQF	TRBV5-1	TRBJ2-1
ASSAVPTSTDTQY	TRBV6-5	TRBJ2-3
ASSSGGGVITGELF	TRBV5-5	TRBJ2-2
ASSQGGANEQF	TRBV7-6	TRBJ2-1
ASSSGWGEEKLF	TRBV4-1	TRBJ1-4
ATSVDRVPYGYT	TRBV24-1	TRBJ1-2
SARGTSGGTDTQY	TRBV20-1	TRBJ2-3
ASSQTGRKSSYEQY	TRBV3-1	TRBJ2-7
SVESGGPRWNEQF	TRBV29-1	TRBJ2-1
ASSPRDSNYGYT	TRBV7-2	TRBJ1-2
AISSQDRGDQPQH	TRBV10-3	TRBJ1-5
ASSQDRGQGIQY	TRBV3-1	TRBJ2-4
ASSAISRTEAF	TRBV6-1	TRBJ1-1
ASSEFDRSNEKLF	TRBV9	TRBJ1-4
ASSFQPGRAVSNYGYT	TRBV5-5	TRBJ1-2
SASPGDSQQY	TRBV20-1	TRBJ2-7
ASSYPGVNTGELF	TRBV6-5	TRBJ2-2
ASSQDGAGGGYT	TRBV3-1	TRBJ1-2
ASTLRGGVLETQY	TRBV7-9	TRBJ2-5
ASSFPLGVSYNEQF	TRBV12-3/TRBV12-4	TRBJ2-1
ASSPDRGRWDEQY	TRBV5-1	TRBJ2-7
ASSLLLPFQDTQY	TRBV7-6	TRBJ2-3